The clone carrying this T cell receptor (beta chain) was seen a few times. Donors of Cohort 3 who recovered were those that had two negative PCRs, clearance, or symptom resolution. The CDR3 sequence is 15 residues long. CDR1 is MNHNY, CDR2 SVGAGI, per germline (reference sequence). V lost 5 bases, J lost 10 bases, and 18 bases lay in between. These data are taken from a study of blood T cell repertoires in COVID-19. In the original processing: How many nucleated cells were present was estimated from reference gene primer amplification. Method: immunoSEQ multiplex PCR; TCRdb's copy keeps in-frame clones and lacks some. V and J calls and clone size come straight from that table; D and trimming were deduced from the DNA. The profile covers approximately 440,000 clones, with roughly 87% appearing a single time and roughly 0.7% taken by the ten largest.

The chain has TRBV6-6 and TRBJ1-6, with a possible D match to TRBD1 (6 bases). This TCR derives from a woman younger than 30 who had recovered from COVID-19. The sequenced sample was PBMCs or T cells enriched from blood (not recorded which). CDR3 DNA: TGTGCCAGCAGTAGTTCCCAGCAGGGGAGATCACCCCTCCACTTT. Translated, it gives CASSSSQQGRSPLHF.